The TCR beta chain described here comes from a study of blood T cell repertoires in COVID-19. Study-wide background: Acute-phase and convalescent COVID-19 samples originated in the United States, Italy and Spain. T cells, B-cell-depleted T cells, or PBMCs supplied cDNA or gDNA.

Original processing methods: Reference gene primer amplification in the assay estimated nucleated cell counts. Some clones are missing from TCRdb's copy, which holds only in-frame ones; the method was immunoSEQ multiplex PCR. From that table come the V and J calls and clone size; the DNA was used to work out D and trimming. The sample records some 97,000 clones, more than 75% being singletons. Regarding this clone: This sample includes further DNA sequences coding for the same CDR3.

CDR1 is MNHEY and CDR2 is SVGAGI in the germline V gene. This CDR3 is built from 13 residues. The ends were cut back, 3 bases at V and 2 bases at J, with 7 bases in the middle. The chain is built from TRBV6-5 and TRBJ1-2; D might be TRBD1 (5 bases). This TCR was recovered from a man in his thirties or forties in a cohort sampled during active COVID-19. Sequencing used peripheral blood. The CDR3 reads CASSYQGNYGYTF. The DNA for the CDR3 is TGTGCCAGCAGTTATCAGGGAAACTATGGCTACACCTTC.